Listed below are T cell receptor beta chains from one sample, sequenced in a study of OX40 agonist ivuxolimab in advanced cancers. The table came from immunoSEQ multiplex PCR; TCRdb's copy has only in-frame clones and leaves some out. Among roughly 99,000 clones listed, approximately 89% were seen once. The starting material was CD4+ or CD8+ T cells sorted from blood, obtained in a trial of the OX40 agonist ivuxolimab. The receptor set was obtained from an adult with an advanced solid tumor such as melanoma, head and neck, liver or kidney cancer. CDR3s include the opening cysteine and the closing phenylalanine or tryptophan. A D gene is named only where the DNA matches it firmly. Clone size is stated in some rows and not others, as once, few, many or a class when expanded.

v_call	j_call	clone_size	d_call	cdr3_aa	cdr3_nt
TRBV30	TRBJ1-1	-	-	CAWNRGSKKSEAFF	TGTGCCTGGAATAGGGGATCTAAGAAATCTGAAGCTTTCTTT
TRBV18	TRBJ2-3	-	TRBD2	CASSPPGLAADTQYF	TGTGCCAGCTCACCACCAGGTCTAGCGGCGGATACGCAGTATTTT
TRBV18	TRBJ2-5	-	-	CASSQASQETQYF	TGTGCCAGCTCACAAGCCTCTCAAGAGACCCAGTACTTC
TRBV19	TRBJ2-1	-	TRBD2	CASSFQAGGVNEQFF	TGTGCCAGTAGTTTTCAAGCGGGAGGGGTCAATGAGCAGTTCTTC
TRBV19	TRBJ1-2	-	-	CASSLSPDSHGYTF	TGTGCCAGTAGTTTATCCCCCGACAGTCATGGCTACACCTTC
TRBV5-1	TRBJ1-5	-	-	CASSLDLGNQPQHF	TGCGCCAGCAGCTTGGATTTGGGCAATCAGCCCCAGCATTTT
TRBV5-1	TRBJ2-1	-	-	CASSLGEMGNEQFF	TGCGCCAGCAGCTTGGGAGAAATGGGGAATGAGCAGTTCTTC
TRBV29-1	TRBJ2-3	-	TRBD2	CSFRTSGRADTQYF	TGCAGCTTCAGGACTAGCGGGAGGGCGGATACGCAGTATTTT
TRBV28	TRBJ1-1	-	TRBD1	CASSWGTGEGGWTTEAFF	TGTGCCAGCAGTTGGGGTACAGGGGAGGGGGGTTGGACCACTGAAGCTTTCTTT
TRBV5-1	TRBJ2-5	-	-	CASSFSETQYF	TGCGCCAGCAGCTTTTCCGAGACCCAGTACTTC
TRBV4-3	TRBJ1-4	-	TRBD1	CASSQGGGQGRTATNEKLFF	TGCGCCAGCAGCCAAGGGGGGGGACAGGGCCGAACCGCAACTAATGAAAAACTGTTTTTT
TRBV28	TRBJ2-6	-	TRBD1	CASKTGGPSGANVLTF	TGTGCCTCGAAGACAGGGGGACCCTCTGGGGCCAACGTCCTGACTTTC
TRBV9	TRBJ2-1	-	-	CASSSRGDPPGGEQFF	TGTGCCAGCAGCTCTCGAGGGGATCCCCCCGGTGGTGAGCAGTTCTTC
TRBV19	TRBJ2-5	-	TRBD1	CASSIGQGVETQYF	TGTGCCAGTAGTATTGGCCAGGGGGTTGAGACCCAGTACTTC
TRBV5-8	TRBJ1-2	-	TRBD1	CASSLVLGQGLASTF	TGTGCCAGCAGCTTGGTTCTGGGACAGGGTCTGGCATCCACCTTC
TRBV6-5	TRBJ2-7	few	TRBD2	CASSYSAGGSSYEQYF	TGTGCCAGCAGTTACTCGGCGGGAGGGTCCTCCTACGAGCAGTACTTC
TRBV7-3	TRBJ2-5	-	TRBD1	CASSIQGRETQYF	TGTGCCAGCAGCATACAGGGGCGGGAGACCCAGTACTTC
TRBV7-9	TRBJ1-6	-	-	CASSLARTEPLHSPLHF	TGTGCCAGCAGCTTGGCAAGGACAGAGCCTCTCCATTCACCCCTCCACTTT
TRBV5-6	TRBJ2-7	-	TRBD1	CASSFITGGAEQYF	TGTGCCAGCAGCTTCATTACAGGGGGCGCCGAGCAGTACTTC
TRBV15	TRBJ2-2	once	-	CATSRPDRGGTGELFF	TGTGCCACCAGCAGACCCGACAGGGGAGGGACCGGGGAGCTGTTTTTT
TRBV5-6	TRBJ2-7	-	TRBD2	CASSLRVAGEGEQYF	TGTGCCAGCAGCTTGCGAGTAGCGGGAGAGGGAGAGCAGTACTTC
TRBV29-1	TRBJ2-2	once	-	CSALTGIYTGELFF	TGCAGCGCCCTGACAGGCATCTACACCGGGGAGCTGTTTTTT
TRBV29-1	TRBJ1-2	few	TRBD1	CSVEDGTGGAGYGYTF	TGCAGCGTTGAAGACGGGACAGGGGGCGCCGGCTATGGCTACACCTTC